A single sample is the source of the 32 T cell receptor beta chains below, sequenced in a study of metastatic and nonmetastatic thyroid tumors. Among the patients, none had received any treatment before thyroid surgery. TCRdb reprocessed the PCR reads using MiXCR. The sample includes 21,000 or so clones, approximately 10% of them seen just once. Sequenced sample: blood. Receptor source: a female donor with papillary thyroid cancer or a benign thyroid nodule (not recorded which). Some clones in this sample may be carry-over from other donors' samples.

Ten or more counts support this clone. V gene TRBV5-1 combines with J gene TRBJ2-7, with D possibly TRBD1 on 5 matching bases. V lost 4 bases, J lost 3 bases, and 11 bases lay in between. Germline V CDR1 and CDR2: SGHRS, YFSETQ. This CDR3 contains 13 residues. CDR3 DNA: TGCGCCAGCAGCCCAACAGGCAGCTACGAGCAGTACTTC. Its protein is CASSPTGSYEQYF.

This clone showed up just a few times. This sequence may be a read error, since a much larger clone differs from it by one base. This chain connects TRBV30 to TRBJ1-4; no clear D gene. This CDR3 has 12 amino acids. Germline lookup yields CDR1 GTSNPN and CDR2 SVGIG (reference sequence). The CDR3 loop is CAWSVTGERLFF. CDR3 DNA sequence: TGTGCCTGGAGTGTAACTGGTGAAAGACTGTTTTTT.

This clone showed up many times. This chain connects TRBV27 to TRBJ1-5; 9 bases fit TRBD1. Germline trimming cut 2 bases from V and 4 bases from J; bases unmatched to any gene: 3. Germline V gives CDR1 MNHEY, CDR2 SMNVEV (reference sequence). This CDR3 is built from 15 residues. The CDR3 is CASSLGTGTNQPQHF. The CDR3 DNA sequence: TGTGCCAGCAGTTTAGGGACAGGGACGAATCAGCCCCAGCATTTT.

Judged by abundance, this clone is medium-sized. This chain connects TRBV28 to TRBJ2-3; 12 bases match TRBD2. The CDR3 is 16 residues long. Germline V gene data show CDR1 as MDHEN and CDR2 as SYDVKM. V gave up 2 bases and J gave up 5 bases; unmatched junction bases: 5. CDR3 nucleotides: TGTGCCAGCAGTTTACTTCTAGCGGGAGGGATAGATACGCAGTATTTT. Translated, it gives CASSLLLAGGIDTQYF.

Sample share makes this clone medium-sized. The rearrangement joins TRBV6-1 to TRBJ2-6; no reliable D call. Germline V gene lookup returns CDR1 MNHNS and CDR2 SASEGT. V was trimmed by 6 bases and J by 0 bases, leaving 15 bases between them. This CDR3 is 17 amino acids long. In nucleotides, the CDR3 is TGTGCCAGCAGAAGGTGGACGGTGAGCTCTGGGGCCAACGTCCTGACTTTC. Its translation: CASRRWTVSSGANVLTF.

This clone was seen a few times. The chain combines TRBV15 with TRBJ1-2; 7 bases are shared with TRBD1. CDR1 and CDR2 (germline): LNHNV, YYDKDF (reference sequence). This CDR3 is built from 14 residues. V was pared by 4 bases and J by 2 bases, with 4 bases of the junction left unmatched. The CDR3 reads CATSIGQVNYGYTF. CDR3 DNA: TGTGCCACCAGCATTGGACAGGTCAACTATGGCTACACCTTC.

This clone was seen at least ten times. This chain links TRBV9 with TRBJ2-7; 8 bases are a match to TRBD2. Per germline, CDR1 SGDLS and CDR2 YYNGEE. The junction had 6 bases not matched to a gene; V was cut back by 3 bases and J by 4 bases. This CDR3 region has 14 residues. The CDR3 protein is CASSAGLAGYEQYF. DNA for the CDR3: TGTGCCAGCAGCGCCGGACTAGCCGGTTACGAGCAGTACTTC.

The chain has TRBV9 and TRBJ2-3; D uncertain. Deletions cut 3 bases from V and 4 bases from J, with 24 bases between. The CDR3 loop spans 18 amino acids. The germline CDR1 and CDR2 sequences are SGDLS and YYNGEE. As DNA, the CDR3 is TGTGCCAGCAGCGGACCTCCTAGGGCCGAGACGAACCCAGATACGCAGTATTTT. This gives the protein CASSGPPRAETNPDTQYF.

This clone turned up a few times. The J gene is TRBJ2-4, the V gene TRBV5-8; D may match TRBD1 or TRBD2 (5 bases each). Germline CDR1 is SGHTS and CDR2 is YDEGEE. The CDR3 loop spans 13 amino acids. V dropped 9 bases and J dropped 2 bases, with 12 bases sitting between them. The CDR3 here is CAIPGPSKNIQYF. In nucleotides, the CDR3 is TGTGCCATCCCGGGACCTTCCAAAAACATTCAGTACTTC.

This clone was observed many times. The chain recombines TRBV5-1 with TRBJ2-5; D perhaps matches TRBD2 (6 bases). Trimming took 4 bases from V and 5 from J, leaving 33 bases between them. CDR1 is SGHRS and CDR2 is YFSETQ in the germline V gene. The CDR3 is made up of 20 amino acids. The DNA for the CDR3 is TGCGCCAGCAGCAATAAAATAAAGGAGGGGTTCTCTTTTGGATTGGAGACCCAGTACTTC. The encoded protein is CASSNKIKEGFSFGLETQYF.

This clone is classed as medium-sized. The rearrangement uses TRBV6-1 and TRBJ1-1; 7 nucleotides match TRBD1. V trimming: 6 bases; J trimming: 4 bases; junction bases outside the gene matches: 8. The CDR3 contains 14 residues. Looked up from germline, CDR1 is MNHNS and CDR2 is SASEGT. In nucleotides, the CDR3 is TGTGCCAGCAGATCCAGGGGGTTGCGCACTGAAGCTTTCTTT. Translating it yields CASRSRGLRTEAFF.

V gene TRBV4-1 combines with J gene TRBJ2-7; D is uncertain. CDR1 is MGHRA, CDR2 YSYEKL, per germline. The length of the CDR3 is 17 residues. The V and J ends lost 0 bases and 2 bases respectively, with 17 bases between them. This CDR3 reads CASSQDYLVESPYEQYF. DNA of the CDR3: TGCGCCAGCAGCCAAGATTACTTGGTGGAGTCCCCCTACGAGCAGTACTTC.

The chain employs TRBV5-4 and TRBJ2-7, with D possibly matching TRBD2 (7 bases). The CDR3 totals 13 residues. Germline loops: CDR1 SGHNT, CDR2 YYREEE (reference sequence). Trimming left V 6 bases short and J 5 bases short, with 15 bases between. The CDR3 DNA is TGTGCCAGCAACCTAAAGGGGGGGCACGAGCAGTACTTC. Translating gives CASNLKGGHEQYF. Full variable domain (outside the CDR3, taken from reference TRBV5-4 and TRBJ2-7): ETGVTQSPTHLIKTRGQQVTLRCSSQSGHNTVSWYQQALGQGPQFIFQYYREEENGRGNFPPRFSGLQFPNYSSELNVNALELDDSALYLCASNLKGGHEQYFGPGTRLTVT.

This clone has just a few counts. The chain is built from TRBV12-5 and TRBJ2-3, with a weak D call TRBD2 (5 bases). Germline V gene lookup returns CDR1 LGHNT and CDR2 FRNRAP. V shed 9 bases and J shed 4 bases, with 8 bases lying between them. This CDR3 has 11 amino acids. The CDR3 region has the DNA TGTGCTAGCGGGGTAGCAGATACGCAGTATTTT. This sequence encodes CASGVADTQYF.

By its share, this clone is medium-sized. This sequence joins TRBV6-1 and TRBJ2-7, with D tentatively TRBD2 (6 bases). This CDR3 spans 13 amino acids. Trimming stripped 5 bases from V and 3 bases from J, with 11 bases between. Germline values: CDR1 MNHNS, CDR2 SASEGT. The CDR3 nucleotides read TGTGCCAGCAGTCAGCGCGGGGACTACGAGCAGTACTTC. This translates into CASSQRGDYEQYF.

Points on this clone: A read error is possible here, since a much larger clone lies one base away. CDR3 in amino acids: CASIQHMATNEKLFF. The CDR3 nucleotides read TGTGCCAGCATCCAACACATGGCAACTAATGAAAAACTGTTTTTT. This chain connects TRBV11-2 to TRBJ1-4, with D hard to call. V was pared by 7 bases and J by 0 bases, with 12 bases between. The CDR3 sequence is 15 residues long. Germline V gene lookup returns CDR1 SGHAT and CDR2 FQNNGV.

This clone showed up just a few times. A much more abundant neighbour one base away suggests this may be a read error. Written as DNA, the CDR3 is TGTGCCAGCAGCCCATCGGGACAGGGTGACACTGAAGCTTTCTTT. As protein: CASSPSGQGDTEAFF. The rearrangement joins TRBV5-4 to TRBJ1-1, with 9 bases lining up with TRBD1. This CDR3 is built from 15 residues. Germline assignment: CDR1 SGHNT and CDR2 YYREEE (reference sequence). V shed 4 bases and J 3 bases; nucleotides not matched to a gene: 7.

At least ten counts were recorded for this clone. This rearrangement joins TRBV10-2 to TRBJ2-1; 7 nucleotides agree with TRBD2. The V gene's germline CDR1 is WSHSY and CDR2 SAAADI. The CDR3 is 13 amino acids. Germline trimming cut 7 bases from V and 0 bases from J; bases unmatched to any gene: 0. The CDR3 bases are TGCGCCAGCACTAGCGGCTCCTACAATGAGCAGTTCTTC. It specifies CASTSGSYNEQFF.

This clone was counted ten times or more. This chain connects TRBV20-1 to TRBJ1-5; a weak D match, TRBD1 (6 bases). The CDR3 is made up of 15 amino acids. The V end lost 1 base, the J end lost 5 bases, and 15 bases lay between the germline ends. Germline CDR1 DFQATT, CDR2 SNEGSKA (reference sequence). The CDR3 DNA is TGCAGTGCTAGAGTGGCGGGGGCGAGGTATCAGCCCCAGCATTTT. This encodes CSARVAGARYQPQHF.

Comments on this clone: The junction and the germline gene differ at one end; a read error may be behind it. CDR3 coding DNA: TGTGCCAGCAGTCCCCTTAAGAACCCCGGGGAGCTGTTTTTT. Amino acid sequence: CASSPLKNPGELFF. The rearrangement links TRBV6-1 to TRBJ2-2, with D hard to call. The CDR3 totals 14 residues. In germline, CDR1 is MNHNS, CDR2 SASEGT.

This clone came up many times. The V call is TRBV4-2, the J call TRBJ2-4; D possibly corresponds to TRBD1 (5 bases). Trimming stripped 3 bases from V and 1 base from J, with 13 bases between. The CDR3 is 16 residues long. Looked up from germline, CDR1 is LGHNA and CDR2 is YNFKEQ. The CDR3 sequence: CASSHTDSLAKNIQYF. CDR3 nucleotides: TGTGCCAGCAGCCACACAGACAGTCTCGCCAAAAACATTCAGTACTTC.

This clone has just one count. The CDR3 nucleotides are TGCGCCACCGCCAGGGGGGACAGTTACAATGAGCAGTTCTTC. Translation: CATARGDSYNEQFF. The rearrangement joins TRBV5-1 to TRBJ2-1, with D tentatively TRBD1 (7 bases). Germline V lookup: CDR1 SGHRS, CDR2 YFSETQ. The CDR3 sequence is 14 residues long. V dropped 9 bases and J dropped 4 bases, with 17 bases sitting between them.

This clone was observed a handful of times. The V call is TRBV6-2 or TRBV6-3, the J call TRBJ1-2; D remains unclear. The CDR3 is 13 residues long. With 7 bases removed from V and 2 bases from J, the gap between germline ends came to 11 bases. CDR1 is MNHEY, CDR2 SVGEGT, per germline. As DNA, the CDR3 is TGTGCCAGCACCTCAATCCCCAACTATGGCTACACCTTC. Its protein product is CASTSIPNYGYTF.

This chain connects TRBV28 to TRBJ1-2; no definite D call. Germline CDR1 and CDR2: MDHEN and SYDVKM. Trimming shortened V by 6 bases and J by 8 bases, and 31 bases separated the two germline ends. The CDR3 contains 18 residues. CDR3 coding DNA: TGTGCCAGCAGGCTCCATGGCTTGGGTCCCGAGGGCAGACGGGGCTACACCTTC. Its protein product is CASRLHGLGPEGRRGYTF.

About this clone: A much larger clone is a single base away; this may be a read error. The identical CDR3 is also encoded by other nucleotide sequences in the sample. The rearrangement links TRBV19 to TRBJ2-5; unclear D gene. Trimming removed 8 bases from V and 5 bases from J, with 15 bases in between. CDR3 length: 13 residues. Germline loops: CDR1 LNHDA, CDR2 SQIVND (reference sequence). The CDR3 spells CASSAGPVETQYF. In DNA, the CDR3 is TGTGCCAGTTCAGCTGGCCCCGTGGAGACCCAGTACTTC.

This clone was seen repeatedly, ten times or more. The V and J genes are TRBV20-1 and TRBJ2-1; 10 bases fit TRBD2. CDR1 is DFQATT and CDR2 is SNEGSKA in the germline V gene (reference sequence). This CDR3 is built from 16 residues. V was pared by 1 base and J by 2 bases, with 5 bases of the junction left unmatched. The CDR3 nucleotides are TGCAGTGCTAGAGCTACGGGACTAGCGACCTACAATGAGCAGTTCTTC. It translates to CSARATGLATYNEQFF.

This clone was detected only a few times. Given a much more abundant clone one base away, this may be a read error. As the CDR3 is not closed by the conserved phenylalanine or tryptophan, this likely results from a read error. The chain has TRBV7-2 and TRBJ1-5; possible D gene TRBD1, 6 bases. V lost 5 bases and J 7 bases, leaving 18 bases between the germline ends. The CDR3 is 15 amino acids. In germline, CDR1 is SGHTA, CDR2 FQGNSA. CDR3 sequence reads: CASSTYGGAEQPQHL. The CDR3 region has the DNA TGTGCCAGCAGCACCTACGGGGGCGCTGAGCAGCCCCAGCATTTA.

This clone was seen many times. The chain links TRBV11-1 to TRBJ2-7; TRBD1 aligns across 9 bases. J gave up 4 bases and V 3 bases, and 10 bases lay outside the gene matches. This CDR3 has 16 residues. Germline V gene lookup returns CDR1 SGHAT and CDR2 FQDESV (reference sequence). The CDR3 protein is CASSFLSGQGLYEQYF. The DNA for the CDR3 is TGTGCCAGCAGCTTTCTTTCGGGACAGGGATTATACGAGCAGTACTTC.

By sample fraction, this clone is large. The V call is TRBV28, the J call TRBJ2-3, with no clear D. The CDR3 loop spans 14 amino acids. The V end lost 3 bases, the J end lost 1 base, and 8 bases lay between the germline ends. Germline lookup yields CDR1 MDHEN and CDR2 SYDVKM. The CDR3 protein is CASSLVAGTDTQYF. Here the CDR3 DNA reads TGTGCCAGCAGTTTGGTGGCGGGCACAGATACGCAGTATTTT.

Ten or more counts support this clone. The CDR3 sequence is CASSNRERGNYGYTF. The CDR3 bases are TGTGCCAGCAGTAACAGGGAACGGGGCAACTATGGCTACACCTTC. V gene TRBV2 combines with J gene TRBJ1-2, with D perhaps matching TRBD1 (6 bases). Germline CDR1 and CDR2: SNHLY and FYNNEI. This CDR3 is built from 15 residues. Trimming left V 5 bases short and J 2 bases short, with 15 bases between. Looking up the rest from reference TRBV2 and TRBJ1-2 gives the full variable domain: EPEVTQTPSHQVTQMGQEVILRCVPISNHLYFYWYRQILGQKVEFLVSFYNNEISEKSEIFDDQFSVERPDGSNFTLKIRSTKLEDSAMYFCASSNRERGNYGYTFGSGTRLTVV.

There are many counts of this clone. The genes are TRBV4-1 and TRBJ1-2; no reliable D call. CDR3 length: 11 amino acids. Per germline, CDR1 MGHRA and CDR2 YSYEKL. The ends were cut back, 1 base at V and 9 bases at J, with 6 bases in the middle. The DNA for the CDR3 is TGCGCCAGCAGCCAAGCGGGAAGCTACACCTTC. Protein product: CASSQAGSYTF.

This clone came up many times. The J gene is TRBJ2-7, the V gene TRBV15, with no clear D. The CDR3 is made up of 14 amino acids. Trimming pared 0 bases from V and 0 bases from J, leaving 6 bases between. Germline CDR1 is LNHNV and CDR2 is YYDKDF (reference sequence). CDR3 in DNA: TGTGCCACCAGCAGAGACTCAGTCTCCTACGAGCAGTACTTC. Protein sequence: CATSRDSVSYEQYF.